A single sample gave rise to the 25 T cell receptor beta chains below, sequenced in a study of blood T cell repertoires in COVID-19. The repertoire was sequenced with immunoSEQ multiplex PCR; TCRdb's copy has only in-frame clones and lacks some. The sample has under 500,000 clones, 75% to 90% seen once. The sample taken for sequencing was peripheral blood. The origin of the receptors is a woman aged 25 to 39 with acute or convalescent COVID-19.

This clone was recorded only once. This chain connects TRBV6-5 to TRBJ1-2; D gene uncertain. Germline V lookup: CDR1 MNHEY, CDR2 SVGAGI. V gave up 6 bases and J gave up 6 bases, with 20 bases separating them. The CDR3 is 15 residues long. The CDR3 bases are TGTGCCAGCAGCCTCGGGAGCCCGGCTTCGCATGGCTACACCTTC. As protein: CASSLGSPASHGYTF.

The CDR3 sequence: CASNINSETDTQYF. The CDR3 bases are TGTGCCAGCAACATAAATTCGGAGACAGATACGCAGTATTTT. The gene calls are TRBV6-5 and TRBJ2-3; D unclear. CDR1 and CDR2 from the germline V gene are MNHEY and SVGAGI. Between the trimmed V and J ends, which lost 7 bases and 3 bases, there was a span of 14 bases. CDR3 size: 14 residues.

This chain links TRBV11-1 with TRBJ2-7, with a possible D match to TRBD1 (6 bases). Germline CDR1 reads SGHAT; CDR2 reads FQDESV (reference sequence). CDR3 length: 15 residues. The ends were cut back, 3 bases at V and 2 bases at J, with 14 bases in the middle. The CDR3 nucleotides are TGTGCCAGCAGCTTTGGACCAGGGGCCCCCTACGAGCAGTACTTC. Amino acid sequence: CASSFGPGAPYEQYF.

The chain is built from TRBV24-1 and TRBJ2-5, with D tentatively TRBD2 (6 bases). Germline V gene lookup returns CDR1 KGHDR and CDR2 SFDVKD. Deletions cut 1 base from V and 2 bases from J, with 13 bases between. The CDR3 sequence is 16 residues long. In DNA form, the CDR3 reads TGTGCCACCAGTGATTTTCAAAGGCGGGGACAAGAGACCCAGTACTTC. This codes for CATSDFQRRGQETQYF.

The V gene is TRBV30, the J gene TRBJ2-3; 8 bases map to TRBD2. The CDR3 is 19 amino acids. Losses at the gene ends were 3 bases for V and 1 base for J; bases not matched to a gene: 18. Per germline, CDR1 GTSNPN and CDR2 SVGIG (reference sequence). CDR3: CAWSVAGLAQLVRTDTQYF. The CDR3 DNA follows: TGTGCCTGGAGCGTAGCTGGACTAGCACAACTGGTCCGCACAGATACGCAGTATTTT. Looking up the rest from reference TRBV30 and TRBJ2-3 gives the full variable domain: SQTIHQWPATLVQPVGSPLSLECTVEGTSNPNLYWYRQAAGRGLQLLFYSVGIGQISSEVPQNLSASRPQDRQFILSSKKLLLSDSGFYLCAWSVAGLAQLVRTDTQYFGPGTRLTVL.

The chain combines TRBV5-1 with TRBJ2-7, with 9 bases aligning to TRBD1. Per germline, CDR1 SGHRS and CDR2 YFSETQ. The CDR3 sequence is 14 residues long. J was trimmed by 5 bases and V by 4 bases; bases with no gene match: 7. CDR3 sequence reads: CASSTRDRADEQYF. In DNA form, the CDR3 reads TGCGCCAGCAGCACCCGGGACAGGGCGGACGAGCAGTACTTC.

The chain joins TRBV28 to TRBJ1-6, with 7 bases lining up with TRBD1. V lost 4 bases and J lost 13; bases outside the gene matches: 16. This CDR3 has 16 residues. Germline loops: CDR1 MDHEN, CDR2 SYDVKM. CDR3 DNA sequence: TGTGCCAGCAGTTCCTCCTTGAGGGGGCCCTCTCCTCCCCTCCACTTT. It translates to CASSSSLRGPSPPLHF.

The V and J genes are TRBV10-1 and TRBJ2-2, with TRBD2 matching over 8 bases. Per germline, CDR1 WNHNN and CDR2 SYGVQD (reference sequence). The ends lost 5 bases at V and 8 bases at J; junction bases unmatched: 7. This CDR3 has 14 amino acids. This CDR3 is CASSRSGGTGELFF. The CDR3 nucleotides read TGCGCCAGCAGTAGGAGCGGGGGAACGGGGGAGCTGTTTTTT.

The chain employs TRBV19 and TRBJ1-2; D is unclear. Per the germline V gene, CDR1 is LNHDA and CDR2 is SQIVND (reference sequence). This CDR3 has 13 residues. V shed 8 bases and J shed 8 bases, with 18 bases lying between them. The CDR3 reads CASSSASGRGYTF. In nucleotides, the CDR3 is TGTGCCAGTTCTTCGGCCTCTGGGCGCGGCTACACCTTC.

This chain connects TRBV3-1 (or the pseudogene TRBV3-2) to TRBJ2-6, with D tentatively TRBD1 (5 bases). V lost 4 bases and J 0 bases, leaving 22 bases between the germline ends. CDR1 and CDR2 (germline): LGHDT, YNNKEL (reference sequence). The length of the CDR3 is 20 residues. CDR3 in DNA: TGTGCCAGCAGCCTTCCAAGAGGAACAAACAGGTTCTCTGGGGCCAACGTCCTGACTTTC. This gives the protein CASSLPRGTNRFSGANVLTF.

The rearrangement links TRBV5-1 to TRBJ2-3; 7 bases match TRBD1. CDR3 length: 15 amino acids. V lost 4 bases, J lost 2 bases, and 7 bases stayed unmatched. Germline CDR1 reads SGHRS; CDR2 reads YFSETQ. The CDR3 DNA reads as TGCGCCAGCAGCCAACAACAGGGGATCACAGATACGCAGTATTTT. The encoded protein is CASSQQQGITDTQYF.

The V gene is TRBV2, the J gene TRBJ1-1, with a weak D call TRBD1 (5 bases). The V end was cut by 4 bases, the J end by 3 bases, with 15 bases between. Germline V gene sequence: CDR1 SNHLY, CDR2 FYNNEI. The CDR3 runs 15 residues. DNA for the CDR3: TGTGCCAGCAGTGCTAGACAGAAGAGTTACACTGAAGCTTTCTTT. Protein: CASSARQKSYTEAFF.

The chain employs TRBV5-6 and TRBJ2-3; weak D call: TRBD1 (5 bases). V lost 0 bases and J lost 3, with 20 bases in between. CDR1 and CDR2 (germline): SGHDT, YYEEEE. CDR3 size: 18 residues. CDR3 coding DNA: TGTGCCAGCAGCTTGGTGTATTCGTTGGCAGGGAAGACAGATACGCAGTATTTT. This sequence encodes CASSLVYSLAGKTDTQYF.

V and J are TRBV10-1 and TRBJ2-7; TRBD2 is a possible D gene (7 bases). The CDR3 is made up of 14 amino acids. Trimming pared 4 bases from V and 6 bases from J, leaving 16 bases between. CDR1 is WNHNN, CDR2 SYGVQD, per germline (reference sequence). CDR3 sequence (DNA): TGCGCCAGCAGTGGGGGACACCCGGGAGGCGAGCAGTACTTC. Translated, it gives CASSGGHPGGEQYF.

The chain joins TRBV29-1 to TRBJ2-1; TRBD1 matches 7 bases. The CDR3 has 11 amino acids. Germline assignment: CDR1 SQVTM and CDR2 ANQGSEA. The CDR3 is CTGTVYNEQFF. CDR3 DNA sequence: TGCACCGGGACAGTGTACAATGAGCAGTTCTTC.

The chain joins TRBV11-2 to TRBJ1-2, with D maybe TRBD1 (6 bases). The CDR3 extends over 16 amino acids. The V gene lost 6 bases and the J gene lost 0 bases, with 17 bases spanning the gap. CDR1 and CDR2 from the germline V gene are SGHAT and FQNNGV. CDR3 nucleotide sequence: TGTGCCAGCAGTTCAACCACAGGGTACCCTAACTATGGCTACACCTTC. Translated: CASSSTTGYPNYGYTF. The full variable domain, rest sourced from reference TRBV11-2 and TRBJ1-2, is EAGVAQSPRYKIIEKRQSVAFWCNPISGHATLYWYQQILGQGPKLLIQFQNNGVVDDSQLPKDRFSAERLKGVDSTLKIQPAKLEDSAVYLCASSSTTGYPNYGYTFGSGTRLTVV.

The DNA of the CDR3 is TGTGCCTGGAGTGTGGGGGGGACTAATGAAAAACTGTTTTTT. It specifies CAWSVGGTNEKLFF. The chain couples TRBV30 to TRBJ1-4, with D maybe TRBD1 (5 bases). The CDR3 loop spans 14 amino acids. V lost 0 bases, J lost 2 bases, and 7 bases lay in between. Germline V gene sequence: CDR1 GTSNPN, CDR2 SVGIG (reference sequence).

The chain uses TRBV18 and TRBJ2-7; 7 bases are a match to TRBD2. CDR1 and CDR2 (germline): KGHSH, LQKENI. The CDR3 loop spans 15 amino acids. With 3 bases clipped from V and 6 bases from J, the junction kept 11 bases outside the gene matches. The CDR3, as DNA: TGTGCCAGCTCACCTCCAGGCAGTGAGCGGGGCGAGCAGTACTTC. The encoded protein is CASSPPGSERGEQYF.

The V and J genes are TRBV3-1 (or the pseudogene TRBV3-2) and TRBJ2-5; 11 positions agree with TRBD2. Germline trimming cut 3 bases from V and 6 bases from J; bases unmatched to any gene: 6. Germline V gives CDR1 LGHDT, CDR2 YNNKEL (reference sequence). The CDR3 has 15 amino acids. The chain's CDR3 is CASSHSGGAVKTQYF. CDR3 sequence (DNA): TGTGCCAGCAGCCATAGCGGGGGGGCCGTAAAGACCCAGTACTTC.

This chain joins TRBV2 and TRBJ2-2; maybe TRBD1 (5 bases). Germline CDR1 and CDR2: SNHLY and FYNNEI. Trimming took off 3 bases at V and 5 bases at J, with 13 bases between the two ends. The CDR3 is 15 amino acids. This CDR3 reads CASSDEGVGTGELFF. The DNA for the CDR3 is TGTGCCAGCAGTGATGAAGGGGTCGGTACCGGGGAGCTGTTTTTT.

This clone has more than one count but fewer than ten. This chain connects TRBV6-5 to TRBJ1-1; the D gene is possibly TRBD1 (5 bases). The V end lost 7 bases, the J end lost 7 bases, and 19 bases lay between the germline ends. The CDR3 consists of 14 residues. Germline V gene sequence: CDR1 MNHEY, CDR2 SVGAGI. Written as DNA, the CDR3 is TGTGCCAGCAATATACTGGGGGGGGGTTTTGAAGCTTTCTTT. Translation gives CASNILGGGFEAFF.

About this clone itself: A junction boundary mismatches the germline segment, possibly from a read error. The chain combines TRBV29-1 with TRBJ1-2; a possible D gene is TRBD1 (5 bases). CDR1 is SQVTM, CDR2 ANQGSEA, per germline. The CDR3 runs 11 residues. The CDR3 spells CSVRLDTRRDF. In DNA, the CDR3 is TGCAGCGTTCGGTTGGACACCAGGAGGGACTTC.

J is TRBJ2-3 and V is TRBV27; D unresolved. The CDR3 totals 17 residues. Germline CDR1 MNHEY, CDR2 SMNVEV (reference sequence). The V and J ends lost 2 bases and 2 bases respectively, with 17 bases between them. The CDR3 sequence is CASSLIYRGTDTDTQYF. CDR3 sequence (DNA): TGTGCCAGCAGTTTAATCTACCGCGGTACCGACACAGATACGCAGTATTTT.

The V and J genes are TRBV18 and TRBJ2-3, with 7 bases identical to TRBD2. Per germline, CDR1 KGHSH and CDR2 LQKENI. The V and J ends lost 3 bases and 1 base, in that order; junction bases with no gene match: 10. The CDR3 loop spans 17 amino acids. The CDR3 DNA sequence: TGTGCCAGCTCACCGTTTGTGTCCAGCGGGGGCACAGATACGCAGTATTTT. It is translated as CASSPFVSSGGTDTQYF.

V and J are TRBV15 and TRBJ2-3, with 8 nucleotides matching TRBD2. Trimming took 3 bases from V and 5 from J; bases not matched to a gene: 10. The CDR3 is 16 amino acids. CDR1 LNHNV and CDR2 YYDKDF come from the germline V gene (reference sequence). Written as DNA, the CDR3 is TGTGCCACCAGCAGCAAACTCGGGGGGGCCGTAGATACGCAGTATTTT. Its translation is CATSSKLGGAVDTQYF.